The 30 T cell receptor beta chains below come from one sample, sequenced in a study of T-cell memory formation after mild COVID-19. Via MiXCR, TCRdb re-called the 5' RACE reads, giving one row per CDR3 protein. This table has about 360,000 distinct CDR3 sequences, roughly an eighth appearing once. Specimen: PBMCs or a T cell subset sorted from them (not recorded which). The source of these receptors is a man in his late teens or twenties who had mild COVID-19 (a few samples of this study predate the infection). Cell type and time point are not known.

The gene calls are TRBV29-1 and TRBJ1-2; no reliable D call. The germline V gene has CDR1 SQVTM and CDR2 ANQGSEA. This CDR3 has 11 residues. V gave up 4 bases and J gave up 1 base, with 4 bases separating them. The CDR3 sequence: CSVVSNYGYTF. CDR3 in DNA: TGCAGCGTTGTTAGTAACTATGGCTACACCTTC.

The V gene is TRBV6-5, the J gene TRBJ1-3, with 7 bases matching TRBD1. CDR1 and CDR2 from the germline V gene are MNHEY and SVGAGI. V shed 2 bases and J 2 bases; nucleotides not matched to a gene: 3. The CDR3 sequence is 15 residues long. CDR3 loop: CASSYGGTAGNTIYF. The CDR3 DNA reads as TGTGCCAGCAGTTACGGCGGGACAGCTGGAAACACCATATATTTT.

The chain links TRBV20-1 to TRBJ2-2, with 9 bases aligning to TRBD1. V lost 3 bases and J lost 6; bases outside the gene matches: 14. This CDR3 has 17 residues. CDR1 is DFQATT, CDR2 SNEGSKA, per germline (reference sequence). In DNA form, the CDR3 reads TGCAGTGCTAGGTTCTTAGGACAGGGGTTTCCTGCCGGGGAGCTGTTTTTT. Protein: CSARFLGQGFPAGELFF.

This chain joins TRBV7-3 and TRBJ2-1, with D tentatively TRBD2 (5 bases). V was cut by 5 bases and J by 4 bases, with 15 bases left in between. Germline CDR1 reads SGHTA; CDR2 reads FQGTGA. This CDR3 comprises 15 residues. This chain's CDR3 is CASSARSSGYNEQFF. CDR3 coding DNA: TGTGCCAGCAGCGCCCGGTCTTCGGGGTACAATGAGCAGTTCTTC.

A few counts support this clonotype. The V and J genes are TRBV7-8 and TRBJ1-6, with 8 nucleotides matching TRBD1. Germline CDR1 SGHVS, CDR2 FQNEAQ. V lost 5 bases and J lost 11; bases outside the gene matches: 8. The CDR3 totals 14 residues. Written as DNA, the CDR3 is TGTGCCAGCAGCGACCGGACAGGGAGGGCACCCCTCCACTTT. Amino acid sequence: CASSDRTGRAPLHF.

V gene TRBV5-1 combines with J gene TRBJ2-5; 8 bases line up with TRBD1. Trimming cost V 4 bases and J 1 base; bases outside gene matches: 9. CDR1 is SGHRS and CDR2 is YFSETQ in the germline V gene. This CDR3 comprises 16 residues. CDR3 amino acids: CASSPGQAYRQETQYF. CDR3 bases: TGCGCCAGCAGCCCGGGACAGGCCTATCGCCAAGAGACCCAGTACTTC.

The rearrangement uses TRBV7-8 and TRBJ2-1, with D possibly being TRBD1 or TRBD2 (7 bases each). This CDR3 has 16 amino acids. Trimming pared 5 bases from V and 3 bases from J, leaving 17 bases between. Germline V CDR1 and CDR2: SGHVS, FQNEAQ. The DNA for the CDR3 is TGTGCCAGCAGCCCCAGGGGGGGCCCTATCTACAATGAGCAGTTCTTC. This gives the protein CASSPRGGPIYNEQFF.

This clonotype was found a few times. The CDR3 DNA reads TGCGCCAGCAGCCAAGATGTTTTGGCCCATGAGCAGTTCTTC. Its translation is CASSQDVLAHEQFF. The rearrangement joins TRBV4-1 to TRBJ2-1; D gene unclear. Germline loops: CDR1 MGHRA, CDR2 YSYEKL. The CDR3 has 14 residues. V was pared by 0 bases and J by 8 bases, with 11 bases between.

This clonotype has a handful of counts. The chain couples TRBV20-1 to TRBJ2-7, with 8 bases lining up with TRBD2. Germline V CDR1 and CDR2: DFQATT, SNEGSKA (reference sequence). This CDR3 has 17 residues. Trimming removed 1 base from V and 3 bases from J; junction bases left unmatched: 14. This CDR3 is CSARGRRERGLIYEQYV. For the CDR3, the DNA is TGCAGTGCTAGAGGCCGGCGAGAGCGGGGGCTAATCTACGAGCAGTACGTC.

The J gene is TRBJ1-2, the V gene TRBV5-6; 8 bases align to TRBD1. CDR1 is SGHDT, CDR2 YYEEEE, per germline. This CDR3 contains 14 residues. Unmatched junction bases numbered 5, after V lost 5 bases and J lost 2 bases. The CDR3 region has the DNA TGTGCCAGCAGGCGTCCAGGGGGCAACTATGGCTACACCTTC. It codes for CASRRPGGNYGYTF.

V is TRBV15 and J is TRBJ2-7; the D is unclear. The CDR3 runs to 13 residues. V shed 0 bases and J shed 7 bases, with 10 bases lying between them. The germline V gene has CDR1 LNHNV and CDR2 YYDKDF (reference sequence). CDR3 DNA sequence: TGTGCCACCAGCAGAGATCCCAGTGATGAGCAGTACTTC. Its translation: CATSRDPSDEQYF.

This clonotype came up many times. V gene TRBV4-2 combines with J gene TRBJ2-2, with TRBD2 matching 9 bases. This CDR3 region has 18 residues. CDR1 and CDR2 from the germline V gene are LGHNA and YNFKEQ. V dropped 0 bases and J dropped 0; count of bases not matched to a gene: 5. CDR3 amino acids: CASSQEGSGGSNTGELFF. CDR3 coding DNA: TGTGCCAGCAGCCAAGAGGGTAGCGGGGGCTCGAACACCGGGGAGCTGTTTTTT.

The chain recombines TRBV5-1 with TRBJ2-5; D is unclear. CDR3 length equals 13 residues. V lost 0 bases and J 5 bases, leaving 8 bases between the germline ends. The germline CDR1 and CDR2 sequences are SGHRS and YFSETQ. CDR3: CASSLGLYETQYF. The CDR3, as DNA: TGCGCCAGCAGCTTGGGACTTTATGAGACCCAGTACTTC.

The rearrangement links TRBV5-1 to TRBJ2-5; no definite D call. The CDR3 length is 15 residues. With 0 bases removed from V and 5 bases from J, the gap between germline ends came to 14 bases. Germline loops: CDR1 SGHRS, CDR2 YFSETQ. CDR3 residues: CASSLGQAAGETQYF. DNA for the CDR3: TGCGCCAGCAGCTTGGGGCAGGCCGCCGGGGAGACCCAGTACTTC.

V usage is TRBV7-6 and J usage is TRBJ1-3; unclear D gene. The V gene's germline CDR1 is SGHVS and CDR2 FNYEAQ. V was pared by 3 bases and J by 2 bases, with 20 bases between. CDR3 length: 18 amino acids. The CDR3 sequence: CASSFSGNIITAGNTIYF. DNA of the CDR3: TGTGCCAGCAGCTTCTCCGGGAATATCATAACGGCTGGAAACACCATATATTTT.

V and J are TRBV7-3 and TRBJ1-6, with D tentatively TRBD1 (5 bases). Germline CDR1 SGHTA, CDR2 FQGTGA. This CDR3 contains 14 residues. V dropped 1 base and J dropped 5 bases, with 6 bases sitting between them. CDR3 residues: CASSLKGNNSPLHF. The CDR3 DNA sequence: TGTGCCAGCAGCTTAAAGGGGAATAATTCACCCCTCCACTTT.

This clonotype was seen a few times. The rearrangement links TRBV7-9 to TRBJ1-1; weak D call: TRBD1 (5 bases). V lost 5 bases and J lost 3, with 13 bases in between. Germline V gene lookup returns CDR1 SEHNR and CDR2 FQNEAQ (reference sequence). There are 14 residues in the CDR3. The DNA for the CDR3 is TGTGCCAGCAGCCCCCGGGACGGACACACTGAAGCTTTCTTT. This translates into CASSPRDGHTEAFF.

The chain couples TRBV11-2 to TRBJ1-1; D remains unclear. CDR1 SGHAT and CDR2 FQNNGV come from the germline V gene. V lost 1 base and J lost 4, with 7 bases in between. This CDR3 is 13 amino acids long. DNA for the CDR3: TGTGCCAGCAGCTTAGCCTCTGGCACTGAAGCTTTCTTT. It encodes CASSLASGTEAFF.

This clonotype came up a few times. The rearrangement links TRBV7-2 to TRBJ2-3; 9 bases fit TRBD2. V shed 0 bases and J 6 bases; nucleotides not matched to a gene: 16. CDR3 size: 19 residues. Germline loops: CDR1 SGHTA, CDR2 FQGNSA. CDR3: CASSLAPVSSGGMLDTQYF. The CDR3 DNA follows: TGTGCCAGCAGCTTAGCCCCGGTCAGTAGCGGGGGTATGCTCGATACGCAGTATTTT.

This clonotype occurred a few times. The chain joins TRBV5-6 to TRBJ2-3, with TRBD2 identical over 10 bases. Looked up from germline, CDR1 is SGHDT and CDR2 is YYEEEE. With V trimmed by 1 base and J by 5 bases, 10 bases remained unmatched. The CDR3 contains 17 residues. DNA for the CDR3: TGTGCCAGCAGCTTGTGGGGTTTAGCGGGGGGAAAAGATACGCAGTATTTT. Translation: CASSLWGLAGGKDTQYF.

This rearrangement joins TRBV10-3 to TRBJ2-4; unclear D gene. The CDR3 sequence is 14 residues long. From germline, CDR1 is ENHRY and CDR2 SYGVKD. The V end lost 2 bases, the J end lost 1 base, and 6 bases lay between the germline ends. The CDR3 protein is CAISEDLAKNIQYF. The CDR3 DNA follows: TGTGCCATCAGTGAGGATCTCGCCAAAAACATTCAGTACTTC.

This chain uses TRBV20-1 with TRBJ2-5; TRBD2 is a possible D gene (7 bases). The V gene's germline CDR1 is DFQATT and CDR2 SNEGSKA (reference sequence). V was trimmed by 6 bases and J by 0 bases, leaving 14 bases between them. The CDR3 is 14 residues long. CDR3 loop: CSAPGGPNQETQYF. The CDR3 region has the DNA TGCAGTGCCCCGGGGGGCCCTAACCAAGAGACCCAGTACTTC.

This clonotype was observed at least ten times. This chain joins TRBV9 and TRBJ2-5, with a weak D call TRBD2 (7 bases). Germline V gene sequence: CDR1 SGDLS, CDR2 YYNGEE. Trimming took off 2 bases at V and 4 bases at J, with 12 bases between the two ends. The CDR3 consists of 14 residues. The CDR3 DNA follows: TGTGCCAGCAGCGTCTCAGGGGAGGGAGAGACCCAGTACTTC. Amino acid sequence: CASSVSGEGETQYF.

This clonotype was detected only once. V is TRBV7-9 and J is TRBJ1-1; no clear D gene. This CDR3 has 17 amino acids. With 1 base removed from V and 0 bases from J, the gap between germline ends came to 15 bases. Germline V gives CDR1 SEHNR, CDR2 FQNEAQ (reference sequence). In nucleotides, the CDR3 is TGTGCCAGCAGCTTAGAAGCCGGGCTTTCCCTGAACACTGAAGCTTTCTTT. This codes for CASSLEAGLSLNTEAFF.

The V gene is TRBV7-2, the J gene TRBJ1-4, with D unresolved. Trimming cost V 2 bases and J 8 bases, with 9 bases left between them. The CDR3 runs to 13 residues. CDR1 and CDR2 (germline): SGHTA, FQGNSA. CDR3 residues: CASSLFPGEKLFF. The CDR3 region has the DNA TGTGCCAGCAGCTTATTCCCAGGCGAAAAACTGTTTTTT.

The chain couples TRBV20-1 to TRBJ2-5, with 13 bases identical to TRBD2. Trimming at V came to 6 bases and at J to 9 bases, leaving 4 bases not matched to a gene. CDR1 is DFQATT and CDR2 is SNEGSKA in the germline V gene (reference sequence). The CDR3 is 12 amino acids. This CDR3 reads CSAELAGGPQYF. CDR3 in DNA: TGCAGTGCCGAACTAGCGGGGGGGCCCCAGTACTTC.

This clonotype turned up a few times. The CDR3 reads CASSPGLVFQETQYF. The DNA for the CDR3 is TGCGCCAGCAGCCCGGGACTAGTTTTTCAAGAGACCCAGTACTTC. The chain couples TRBV4-1 to TRBJ2-5; 8 positions match TRBD2. This CDR3 has 15 amino acids. Germline CDR1 is MGHRA and CDR2 is YSYEKL. J was trimmed by 2 bases and V by 4 bases; bases with no gene match: 6.

This chain links TRBV28 with TRBJ2-7, with D possibly TRBD1 on 6 matching bases. The CDR3 runs to 16 residues. V was pared by 5 bases and J by 5 bases, with 22 bases between. Germline V gene lookup returns CDR1 MDHEN and CDR2 SYDVKM. The CDR3 protein is CASSPEGRGLMDEQYV. In DNA, the CDR3 is TGTGCCAGCAGTCCCGAGGGCAGGGGCCTTATGGACGAGCAGTACGTC.

A few counts support this clonotype. The rearrangement joins TRBV18 to TRBJ2-7; 7 bases are a match to TRBD1. V lost 4 bases to trimming and J lost 6 bases; unmatched junction nucleotides: 6. Germline loops: CDR1 KGHSH, CDR2 LQKENI. This CDR3 spans 13 amino acids. For the CDR3, the DNA is TGTGCCAGCTCACGACTCTCAGGGGGCGAGCAGTACTTC. As protein: CASSRLSGGEQYF.

This clonotype was counted a few times. The CDR3 DNA follows: TGCGCCAGCAGCCAAGAATCGGGGGCGGCCGGCTACGAGCAGTACTTC. The encoded protein is CASSQESGAAGYEQYF. This chain uses TRBV4-1 with TRBJ2-7; D tentatively reads TRBD1 or TRBD2 (6 bases each). The length of the CDR3 is 16 residues. The V gene lost 0 bases and the J gene lost 3 bases, with 15 bases spanning the gap. Germline V lookup: CDR1 MGHRA, CDR2 YSYEKL.